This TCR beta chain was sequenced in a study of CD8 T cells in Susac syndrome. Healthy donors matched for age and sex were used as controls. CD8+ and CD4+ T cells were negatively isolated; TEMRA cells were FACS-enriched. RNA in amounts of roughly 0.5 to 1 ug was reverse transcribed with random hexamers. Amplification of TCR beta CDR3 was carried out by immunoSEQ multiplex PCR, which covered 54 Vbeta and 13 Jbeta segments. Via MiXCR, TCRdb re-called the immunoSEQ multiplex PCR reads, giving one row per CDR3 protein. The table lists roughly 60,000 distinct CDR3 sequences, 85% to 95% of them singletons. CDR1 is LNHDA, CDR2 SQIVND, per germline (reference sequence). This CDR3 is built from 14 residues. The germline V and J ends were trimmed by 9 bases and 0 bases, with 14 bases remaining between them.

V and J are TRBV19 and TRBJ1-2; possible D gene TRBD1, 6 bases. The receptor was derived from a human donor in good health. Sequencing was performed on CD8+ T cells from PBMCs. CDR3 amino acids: CASAGRDTNYGYTF. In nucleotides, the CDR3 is TGTGCCAGCGCAGGCCGGGACACTAACTATGGCTACACCTTC.